Listed below are T cell receptor beta chains from one sample, sequenced in a study of blood T cell repertoires in COVID-19. Libraries were prepared by immunoSEQ multiplex PCR; TCRdb keeps only in-frame clonotypes and omits some of them. The data contain roughly 500,000 clones, roughly nine tenths of them singletons. Sequencing was carried out using PBMCs or T cells enriched from blood (not recorded which). The receptors stem from a woman between 55 and 75 years old who had recovered from COVID-19. Both conserved end residues are part of each CDR3.

v_gene,j_gene,CDR3aa
TRBV24-1,TRBJ2-2,CATSDLAGNTGELFF
TRBV11-2,TRBJ1-2,CASSDQAGTGAF
TRBV29-1,TRBJ1-4,CSASGQEKLFF
TRBV6-6,TRBJ1-4,CASSYVGQGYQKLFF
TRBV6-5,TRBJ2-4,CASDAENIQYF
TRBV12-5,TRBJ2-3,CASGLLLAGGSTQYF
TRBV21-1,TRBJ1-4,CASSRRIGGGNEKLFF
TRBV2,TRBJ1-1,CATRRKQEGAFF
TRBV2,TRBJ2-1,CASSEGGNEQFF
TRBV5-1,TRBJ2-3,CASSLNGQGRGDTQYF
TRBV29-1,TRBJ1-1,CSVAQTGGFEAFF
TRBV11-2,TRBJ2-2,CASSLDNGFGELFF
TRBV2,TRBJ2-7,CASSPGHPSYEQYF
TRBV6-5,TRBJ2-2,CASSGQGYITGELFF
TRBV18,TRBJ1-2,CASSLDGYAGAGYTF
TRBV5-1,TRBJ2-3,CASSEGFERDTQYF
TRBV25-1,TRBJ1-2,CASRDSFQLYGYTF
TRBV6-5,TRBJ2-3,CASSPDGGEGDTQYF
TRBV7-9,TRBJ1-2,CADRDRDGYTF
TRBV11-2,TRBJ1-1,CASSRQAYYTEAFF
TRBV4-1,TRBJ2-3,CASSQSRGQRITDTQYF
TRBV20-1,TRBJ1-1,CSASRADLITEAFF
TRBV7-9,TRBJ1-1,CASSPRTVGTTEAFF
TRBV19,TRBJ2-2,CASRPGQAGTGELFF
TRBV6-1,TRBJ2-5,CASSEGSSGGRETQYF
TRBV6-1,TRBJ1-4,CASSDGGQGPTNEKLFF
TRBV27,TRBJ2-3,CASSSRFSPFTDTQYF
TRBV3-1/TRBV3-2,TRBJ2-7,CASSQVDEQYF
TRBV13,TRBJ2-7,CASSRNYEQYF
TRBV2,TRBJ2-7,CASSGGGEYEQYF
TRBV3-1/TRBV3-2,TRBJ1-3,CASSQQGAGNTIYF
TRBV6-5,TRBJ2-5,CASRPFGVQETQYF
TRBV5-1,TRBJ1-3,CASSLEAGINGNTIYF
TRBV19,TRBJ1-6,CASSMPRYNSPLHF
TRBV5-1,TRBJ2-1,CASSSTRSGTTYNEQFF
TRBV27,TRBJ2-3,CASSKLGTTTDTQYF
TRBV3-1/TRBV3-2,TRBJ2-3,CASSQDRGLAGLFTDTQYF
TRBV5-1,TRBJ1-1,CASSQGTGETEAFF
TRBV7-9,TRBJ2-7,CASSLERVWGDKSEQYF
TRBV19,TRBJ2-5,CASSITRLGWETQYF
TRBV19,TRBJ2-5,CASSIGQSIQETQYF
TRBV7-8,TRBJ1-5,CASSLGNGGEYSNQPQHF
TRBV29-1,TRBJ1-2,CSVDAQGARGYTF
TRBV6-5,TRBJ1-2,CASTSGDGYTF
TRBV3-1/TRBV3-2,TRBJ1-2,CASSPYMDRGFGYTF
TRBV5-8,TRBJ2-3,CASSLSAGGPRDTQYF
TRBV4-1,TRBJ2-5,CASSQEVDVGGGRRETQYF
TRBV9,TRBJ2-3,CASSGRGGGTQYF
TRBV30,TRBJ2-7,CAWTPGTALTYEQYF
TRBV5-5,TRBJ1-4,CASSYGQGTTNEKLFF
TRBV4-2,TRBJ2-3,CASSQELFSDLQYF
TRBV24-1,TRBJ2-3,CATSIGQGVSDTQYF
TRBV10-3,TRBJ1-6,CAIAGSYNSPLHF
TRBV29-1,TRBJ2-1,CSVFTGADGFF